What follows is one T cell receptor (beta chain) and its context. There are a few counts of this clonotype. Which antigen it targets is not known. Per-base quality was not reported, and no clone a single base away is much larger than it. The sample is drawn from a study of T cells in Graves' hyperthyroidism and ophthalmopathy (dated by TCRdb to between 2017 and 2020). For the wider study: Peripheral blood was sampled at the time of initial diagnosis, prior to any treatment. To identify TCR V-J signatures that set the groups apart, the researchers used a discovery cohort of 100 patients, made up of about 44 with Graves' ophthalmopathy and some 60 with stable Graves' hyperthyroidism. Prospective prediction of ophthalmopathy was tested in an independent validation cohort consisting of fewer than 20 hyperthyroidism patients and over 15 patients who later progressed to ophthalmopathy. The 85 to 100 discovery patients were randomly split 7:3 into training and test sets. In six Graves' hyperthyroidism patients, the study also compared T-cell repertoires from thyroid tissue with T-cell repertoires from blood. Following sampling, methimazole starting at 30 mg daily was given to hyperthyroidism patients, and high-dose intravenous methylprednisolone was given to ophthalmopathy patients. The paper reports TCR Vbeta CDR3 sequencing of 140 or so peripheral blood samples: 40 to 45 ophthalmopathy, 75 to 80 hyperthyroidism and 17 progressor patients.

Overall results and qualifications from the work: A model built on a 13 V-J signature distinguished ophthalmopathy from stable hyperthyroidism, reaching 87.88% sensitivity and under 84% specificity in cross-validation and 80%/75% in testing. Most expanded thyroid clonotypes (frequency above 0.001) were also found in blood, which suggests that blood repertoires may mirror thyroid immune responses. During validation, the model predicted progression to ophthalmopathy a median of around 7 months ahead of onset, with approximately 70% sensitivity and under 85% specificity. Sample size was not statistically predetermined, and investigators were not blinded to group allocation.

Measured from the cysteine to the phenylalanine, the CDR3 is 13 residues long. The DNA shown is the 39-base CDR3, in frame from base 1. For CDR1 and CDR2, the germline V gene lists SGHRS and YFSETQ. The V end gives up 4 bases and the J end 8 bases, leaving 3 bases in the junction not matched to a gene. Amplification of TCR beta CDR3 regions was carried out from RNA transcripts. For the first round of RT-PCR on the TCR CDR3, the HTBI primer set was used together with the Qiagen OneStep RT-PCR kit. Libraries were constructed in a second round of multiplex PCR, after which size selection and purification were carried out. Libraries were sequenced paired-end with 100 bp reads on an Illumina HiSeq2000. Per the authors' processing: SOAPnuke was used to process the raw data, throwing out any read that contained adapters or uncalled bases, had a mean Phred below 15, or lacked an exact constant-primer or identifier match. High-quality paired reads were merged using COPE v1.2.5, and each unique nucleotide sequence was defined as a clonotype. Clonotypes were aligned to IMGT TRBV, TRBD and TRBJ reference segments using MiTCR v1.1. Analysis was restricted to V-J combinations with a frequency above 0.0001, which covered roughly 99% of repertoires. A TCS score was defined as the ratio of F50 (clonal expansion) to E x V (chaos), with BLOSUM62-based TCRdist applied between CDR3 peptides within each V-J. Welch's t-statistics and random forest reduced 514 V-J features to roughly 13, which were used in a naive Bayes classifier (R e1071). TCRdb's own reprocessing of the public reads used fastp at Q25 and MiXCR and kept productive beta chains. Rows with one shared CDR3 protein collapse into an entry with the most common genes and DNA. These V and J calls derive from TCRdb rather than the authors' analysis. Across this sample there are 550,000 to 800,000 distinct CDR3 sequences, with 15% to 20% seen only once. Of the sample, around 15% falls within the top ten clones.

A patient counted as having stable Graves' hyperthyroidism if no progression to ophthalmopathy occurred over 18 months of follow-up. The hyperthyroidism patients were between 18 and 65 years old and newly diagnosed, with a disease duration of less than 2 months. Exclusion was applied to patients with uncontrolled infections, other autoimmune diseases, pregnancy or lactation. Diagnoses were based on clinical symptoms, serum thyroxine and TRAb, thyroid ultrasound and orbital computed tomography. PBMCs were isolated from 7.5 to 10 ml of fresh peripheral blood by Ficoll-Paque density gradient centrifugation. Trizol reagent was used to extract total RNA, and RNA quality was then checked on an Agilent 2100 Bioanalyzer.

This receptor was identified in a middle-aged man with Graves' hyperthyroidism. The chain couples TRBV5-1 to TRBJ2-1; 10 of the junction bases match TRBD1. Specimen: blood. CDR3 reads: CASSPTGGYEQFF. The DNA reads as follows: TGCGCCAGCAGCCCGACAGGGGGCTATGAGCAGTTCTTC. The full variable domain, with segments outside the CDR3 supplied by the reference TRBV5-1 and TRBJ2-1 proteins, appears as KAGVTQTPRYLIKTRGQQVTLSCSPISGHRSVSWYQQTPGQGLQFLFEYFSETQRNKGNFPGRFSGRQFSNSRSEMNVSTLELGDSALYLCASSPTGGYEQFFGPGTRLTVL.